The clone carrying this TCR beta chain appeared a few times. Cohort placement rested on clinical history that participants reported themselves. These data originate in a study of blood T cell repertoires in COVID-19. Profiled with immunoSEQ multiplex PCR; TCRdb holds only in-frame clones, not every one. The sample holds a few hundred thousand clones, roughly 90% seen once. This TCR was sampled from a woman younger than 45 who had recovered from COVID-19. The specimen sequenced was PBMCs or T cells enriched from blood (not recorded which).

CDR3 sequence reads: CASSGGSYEQYF. The CDR3 nucleotides are TGTGCCAGCAGCGGCGGATCCTACGAGCAGTACTTC. V usage is TRBV5-4 and J usage is TRBJ2-7; D uncertain. The CDR3 loop spans 12 amino acids. Per the germline V gene, CDR1 is SGHNT and CDR2 is YYREEE (reference sequence). The V gene lost 4 bases and the J gene lost 1 base, with 6 bases spanning the gap.